By sample share, the clone carrying this T cell receptor (beta chain) is medium-sized. The target antigen is unknown. These data are taken from a study of CD8 T cells in ankylosing spondylitis. Study conclusions and caveats: Within ankylosing spondylitis blood, a TCR beta motif made up of seven or eight highly homologous variants appeared to be characteristic. Disease-associated clones were CD8+ and fairly uncommon in peripheral blood. Enrichment of disease-linked clones was reportedly significant in matched ankylosing spondylitis synovial fluid.

Germline V gene lookup returns CDR1 LGHDT and CDR2 YNNKEL (reference sequence). This CDR3 has 14 residues. The ends lost 4 bases at V and 5 bases at J; junction bases unmatched: 4. Libraries for TCR beta were made by quantitative 5'-RACE with molecular barcodes. TCRdb called the 5' RACE reads again in MiXCR, with one record for every CDR3 protein. The data contain about 150,000 distinct CDR3 sequences, 30% to 40% of them singletons. The chain recombines TRBV3-1 with TRBJ2-1, with 8 bases aligning to TRBD1. The sequence was collected from a male donor with ankylosing spondylitis. Sequencing was performed on synovial fluid, either unsorted or a sorted T cell fraction (not recorded which). The CDR3 reads CASSLWDRNNEQFF. In nucleotides, the CDR3 is TGTGCCAGCAGCCTTTGGGACAGGAACAATGAGCAGTTCTTC.